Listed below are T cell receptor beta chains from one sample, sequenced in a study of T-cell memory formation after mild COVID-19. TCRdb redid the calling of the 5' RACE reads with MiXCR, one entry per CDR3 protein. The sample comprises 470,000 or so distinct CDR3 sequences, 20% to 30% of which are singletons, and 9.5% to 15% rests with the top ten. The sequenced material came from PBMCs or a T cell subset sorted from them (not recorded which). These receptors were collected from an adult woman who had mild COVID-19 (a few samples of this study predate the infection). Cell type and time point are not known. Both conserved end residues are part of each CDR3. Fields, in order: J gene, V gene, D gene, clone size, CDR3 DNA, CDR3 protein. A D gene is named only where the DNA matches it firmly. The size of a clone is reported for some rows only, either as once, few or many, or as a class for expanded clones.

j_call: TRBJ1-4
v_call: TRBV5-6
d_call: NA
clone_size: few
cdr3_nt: TGTGCCAGCAGCTGGGGCCCGAGGAATGGGGATAATGAAAAACTGTTTTTT
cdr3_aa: CASSWGPRNGDNEKLFF

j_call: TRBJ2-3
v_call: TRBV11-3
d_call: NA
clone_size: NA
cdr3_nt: TGTGCCAGCAGACCCAGCACCTGGGGCTGGCGAAATACTGGCACAGATACGCAGTATTTT
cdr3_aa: CASRPSTWGWRNTGTDTQYF

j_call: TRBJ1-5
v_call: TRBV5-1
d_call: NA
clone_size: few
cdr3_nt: TGCGCCAGCAGCGAGACAAGTCTTAGCAATCAGCCCCAGCATTTT
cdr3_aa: CASSETSLSNQPQHF

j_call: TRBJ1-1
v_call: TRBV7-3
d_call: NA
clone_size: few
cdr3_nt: TGTGCCAGCAGCCCAGGAGGTATCGCTGAAGCTTTCTTT
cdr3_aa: CASSPGGIAEAFF

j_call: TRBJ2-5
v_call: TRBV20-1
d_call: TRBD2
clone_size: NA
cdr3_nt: TGCAGTGCTAGTACGATTGGCGGGGGGGCGTCAGAGACCCAGTACTTC
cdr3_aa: CSASTIGGGASETQYF

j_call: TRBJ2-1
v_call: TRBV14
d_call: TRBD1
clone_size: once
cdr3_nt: TGTGCCAGCAACGACAGGGGGTACTCCTACAATGAGCAGTTCTTC
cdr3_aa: CASNDRGYSYNEQFF

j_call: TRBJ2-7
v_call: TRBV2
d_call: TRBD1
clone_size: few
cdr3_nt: TGTGCCAGCAGTGAGGTTAACAGGGGCGAGCAGTACTTC
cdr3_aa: CASSEVNRGEQYF

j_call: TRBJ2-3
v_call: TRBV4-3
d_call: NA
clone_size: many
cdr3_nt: TGCGCCAGCAGCCAAGAGGGGTTTGCAGATACGCAGTATTTT
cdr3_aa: CASSQEGFADTQYF

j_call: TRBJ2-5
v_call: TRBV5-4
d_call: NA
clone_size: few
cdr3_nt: TGTGCCAGCAGCGGACGGTCGCAAGAGACCCAGTACTTC
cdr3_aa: CASSGRSQETQYF

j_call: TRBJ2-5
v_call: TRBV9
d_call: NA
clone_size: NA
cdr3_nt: TGTGCCAGCAGCGTAGTTAGCAGCCAAGAGACCCAGTACTTC
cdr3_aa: CASSVVSSQETQYF

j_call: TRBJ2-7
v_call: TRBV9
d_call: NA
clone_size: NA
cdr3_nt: TGTGCCAGCAGCGTAGTACCCCAATCCTACGAGCAGTACTTC
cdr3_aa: CASSVVPQSYEQYF

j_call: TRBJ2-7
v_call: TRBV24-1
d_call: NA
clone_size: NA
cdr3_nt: TGTGCCACCAGTGATGCTCGCGGGACAGCCATCTACGAGCAGTACTTC
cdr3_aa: CATSDARGTAIYEQYF

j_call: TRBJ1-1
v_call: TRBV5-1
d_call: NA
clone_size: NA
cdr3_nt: TGCGCCAGCAGCTTGAAGGACGGGGACACTGAAGCTTTCTTT
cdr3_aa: CASSLKDGDTEAFF

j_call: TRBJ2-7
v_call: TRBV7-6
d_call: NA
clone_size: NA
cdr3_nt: TGTGCCAGCAGCTTAGGGGCAGGGCTAACCTACGAGCAGTACTTC
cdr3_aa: CASSLGAGLTYEQYF

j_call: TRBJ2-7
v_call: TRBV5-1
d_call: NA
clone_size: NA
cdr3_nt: TGCGCCAGCAGCTTGATCGGTGGGGACGAGCAGTACTTC
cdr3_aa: CASSLIGGDEQYF

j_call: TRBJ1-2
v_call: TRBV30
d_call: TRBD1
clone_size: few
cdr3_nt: TGTGCCTGGGTACAGGGGGTACATGGCTACACCTTC
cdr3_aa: CAWVQGVHGYTF

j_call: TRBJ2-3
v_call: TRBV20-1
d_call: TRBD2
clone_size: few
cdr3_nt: TGCAGTGCTAGAGATCGTGGACTAGCGGGGCTACACACAGATACGCAGTATTTT
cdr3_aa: CSARDRGLAGLHTDTQYF

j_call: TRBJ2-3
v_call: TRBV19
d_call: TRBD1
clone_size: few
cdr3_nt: TGTGCCAGTAGCCAATCCGGGACAGCTACAGATACGCAGTATTTT
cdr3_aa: CASSQSGTATDTQYF

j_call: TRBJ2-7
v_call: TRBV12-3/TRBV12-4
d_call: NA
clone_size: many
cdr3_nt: TGTGCCAGCAGCTTCTCCTACGAGCAGTACTTC
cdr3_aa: CASSFSYEQYF

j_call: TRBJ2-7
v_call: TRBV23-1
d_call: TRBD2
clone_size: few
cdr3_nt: TGCGCCAGCACCCGGGAGGGCAGGGACGGACTAGGTCGAGACGAGCAGTACTTC
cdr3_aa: CASTREGRDGLGRDEQYF

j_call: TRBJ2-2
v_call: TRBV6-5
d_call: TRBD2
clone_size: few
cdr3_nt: TGTGCCAGCAGCGAGCGGGGGTACACCGGGGAGCTGTTTTTT
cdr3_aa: CASSERGYTGELFF

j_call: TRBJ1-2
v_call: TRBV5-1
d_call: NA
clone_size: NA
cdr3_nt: TGCGCCAGCAGTTGGCGAGGCTATGGCTACACCTTC
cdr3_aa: CASSWRGYGYTF

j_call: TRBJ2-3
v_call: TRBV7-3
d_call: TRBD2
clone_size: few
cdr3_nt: TGTGCCAGCAGCCGACTAGCGGGAGGTGACGATACGCAGTATTTT
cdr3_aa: CASSRLAGGDDTQYF

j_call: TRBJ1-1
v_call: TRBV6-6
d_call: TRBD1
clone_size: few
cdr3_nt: TGTGCCAGCAGTTACAGAGACAGGGGTTCTGAAGCTTTCTTT
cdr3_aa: CASSYRDRGSEAFF

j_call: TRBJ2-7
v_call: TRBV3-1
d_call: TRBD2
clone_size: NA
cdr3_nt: TGTGCCAGCAGCCACCCCGGACTAGCCTCCTACGAGCAGTACTTC
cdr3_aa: CASSHPGLASYEQYF

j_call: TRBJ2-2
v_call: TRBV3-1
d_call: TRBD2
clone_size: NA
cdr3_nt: TGTGCCAGCAGCCAAGAGGCTAGCGGGAGACCCGGGGAGCTGTTTTTT
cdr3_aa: CASSQEASGRPGELFF

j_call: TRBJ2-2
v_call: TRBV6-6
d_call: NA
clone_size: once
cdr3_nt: TGTGCCAGCAGTTACTACAGTAACGGGGAGCTGTTTTTT
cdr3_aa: CASSYYSNGELFF

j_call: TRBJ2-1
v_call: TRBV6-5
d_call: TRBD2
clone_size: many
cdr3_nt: TGTGCCAGCAGTTACTCCTCCGGCCATAGCGGGGGATTCAATGAGCAGTTCTTC
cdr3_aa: CASSYSSGHSGGFNEQFF